The entry that follows covers one T cell receptor beta chain sequence. The CDR3 length is 14 residues. Trimming cost V 0 bases and J 6 bases; bases outside gene matches: 2. Germline V lookup: CDR1 SGHRS, CDR2 YFSETQ. This specimen comes from a study of control samples from healthy donors and cancer patients. Assay: immunoSEQ multiplex PCR; the TCRdb copy retains only in-frame clones and omits some. The sample shows tens of thousands of clones, over 85% of them seen only once. This chain links TRBV5-1 with TRBJ1-5; 8 bases agree with TRBD1. The sequence derives from a woman in her thirties or forties with lung cancer. Sequencing input: PBMCs. The CDR3 DNA follows: TGCGCCAGCAGCTTGGGGACAGGGATTCAGCCCCAGCATTTT. Its protein product is CASSLGTGIQPQHF.